This T cell receptor (beta chain) derives from a study of T cell repertoires in cytomegalovirus infection. Study outcomes and limitations: The study found HLA-C-restricted CMV-specific TCR beta clonotypes dominating the ex vivo response.

TCRdb analysed the reads with MiXCR anew, one entry per CDR3 protein. The sample lists approximately 500,000 distinct CDR3 sequences; 16% were seen once. This clonotype was seen at least ten times. Its specificity is unknown. Trimming shortened V by 3 bases and J by 3 bases, and 10 bases separated the two germline ends. The CDR3 runs 14 residues. Germline V lookup: CDR1 SGHVS, CDR2 FNYEAQ. This sequence originates from a human donor in good health (CMV status not recorded). Some clones in this sample may be carry-over from other donors' samples. This chain joins TRBV7-6 and TRBJ2-3, with unresolved D. What was sequenced was CD8+ T cells from PBMCs. The CDR3 loop is CASSLGLGTDTQYF. The CDR3, as DNA: TGTGCCAGCAGCTTGGGCCTCGGGACAGATACGCAGTATTTT.